Shown below are 10 T cell receptor beta chains from a single sample sequenced in a study of Graves' ophthalmopathy and Graves' hyperthyroidism. Transcripts of RNA were the source for amplifying TCR beta CDR3 regions. HTBI primers served in a first-round RT-PCR, which a second-round multiplex PCR followed. MiXCR, applied by TCRdb to the multiplex PCR reads, yields one record per CDR3 protein. The sample yields roughly 36,000 distinct CDR3 sequences, approximately 53% seen once. The sample taken for sequencing was peripheral blood. These receptors all stem from an adult woman with stable Graves' hyperthyroidism.

Only one count was recorded for this clonotype. The missing conserved phenylalanine or tryptophan at the end of this CDR3 makes a read error likely. The chain couples TRBV7-2 to TRBJ2-7; 11 bases are shared with TRBD2. Trimming cost V 5 bases and J 4 bases; bases outside gene matches: 16. Per germline, CDR1 SGHTA and CDR2 FQGNSA. The CDR3 is 18 residues long. The CDR3 is CASSQTPPTSGRGYEQYL. Here the CDR3 DNA reads TGTGCCAGCAGCCAAACCCCCCCCACTAGCGGGAGAGGGTACGAGCAGTACCTC.

The rearrangement uses TRBV20-1 and TRBJ2-7; D may correspond to TRBD1 or TRBD2 (5 bases each). The V gene lost 4 bases and the J gene lost 2 bases, with 15 bases spanning the gap. This CDR3 has 14 amino acids. Germline V gives CDR1 DFQATT, CDR2 SNEGSKA (reference sequence). The CDR3 nucleotides are TGCAGTGCTACCTCAGAGGGACCTACCTACGAGCAGTACTTC. This translates into CSATSEGPTYEQYF.

The V gene is TRBV11-2, the J gene TRBJ2-7; D remains ambiguous. Between the trimmed V and J ends, which lost 1 base and 2 bases, there was a span of 9 bases. Germline V CDR1 and CDR2: SGHAT, FQNNGV. This CDR3 comprises 14 residues. Written as DNA, the CDR3 is TGTGCCAGCAGCTTAGTGGGCCAGGCCTACGAGCAGTACTTC. It translates to CASSLVGQAYEQYF.

This chain uses TRBV25-1 with TRBJ1-1, with D hard to call. The germline gives CDR1 MGHDK, CDR2 SYGVNS. The CDR3 length is 14 residues. Between the trimmed V and J ends, which lost 6 bases and 1 base, there was a span of 12 bases. Written as DNA, the CDR3 is TGTGCCAGCAGGCACACGATGACGAACACTGAAGCTTTCTTT. It yields the protein CASRHTMTNTEAFF. Based on the CDR3 plus reference TRBV25-1 and TRBJ1-1, the full variable domain is EADIYQTPRYLVIGTGKKITLECSQTMGHDKMYWYQQDPGMELHLIHYSYGVNSTEKGDLSSESTVSRIRTEHFPLTLESARPSHTSQYLCASRHTMTNTEAFFGQGTRLTVV.

This chain uses TRBV5-1 with TRBJ2-7; D ambiguous. Between the trimmed V and J ends, which lost 4 bases and 5 bases, there was a span of 10 bases. This CDR3 contains 12 residues. Germline CDR1 SGHRS, CDR2 YFSETQ. The CDR3 DNA reads as TGCGCCAGCAGCCAACTTGGCAACGAGCAGTACTTC. Translated, it gives CASSQLGNEQYF.

The V call is TRBV29-1, the J call TRBJ1-1; unclear D gene. The CDR3 is 10 amino acids. In germline, CDR1 is SQVTM, CDR2 ANQGSEA. V was cut by 8 bases and J by 10 bases, with 14 bases left in between. The CDR3 coding sequence is TGCAGCATAGTAGAGGATGGAGCTTTCTTT. Its protein is CSIVEDGAFF.

This chain links TRBV29-1 with TRBJ1-2; 10 nucleotides align to TRBD1. The CDR3 length is 13 residues. V was clipped by 7 bases and J by 3 bases; unmatched bases: 5. Germline V gene lookup returns CDR1 SQVTM and CDR2 ANQGSEA. Written as DNA, the CDR3 is TGCAGCGCTGACAGGGGGCGAGACTATGGCTACACCTTC. Protein product: CSADRGRDYGYTF.

In this sample, this clonotype turned up many times. J is TRBJ2-3 and V is TRBV7-9; TRBD2 aligns across 12 bases. The CDR3 has 17 amino acids. With V trimmed by 0 bases and J by 3 bases, 4 bases remained unmatched. Germline V CDR1 and CDR2: SEHNR, FQNEAQ (reference sequence). The CDR3 spells CASSLARTSGKTDTQYF. Written as DNA, the CDR3 is TGTGCCAGCAGCTTAGCTAGGACTAGCGGGAAGACAGATACGCAGTATTTT.

This clonotype was detected ten times or more. The chain combines TRBV5-1 with TRBJ1-2; 7 bases are shared with TRBD1. Germline V gene data show CDR1 as SGHRS and CDR2 as YFSETQ. The CDR3 loop spans 13 amino acids. Trimming cost V 4 bases and J 5 bases; bases outside gene matches: 5. As DNA, the CDR3 is TGCGCCAGCAGCGAGACAGGGCGATATGGCTACACCTTC. Residues: CASSETGRYGYTF.

This clonotype was detected many times. This sequence joins TRBV24-1 and TRBJ2-2; 10 bases align to TRBD2. Germline lookup yields CDR1 KGHDR and CDR2 SFDVKD. The V gene end was trimmed by 2 bases and the J gene end by 1 base; junction bases not matched to a gene: 3. CDR3 length equals 17 residues. The CDR3 bases are TGTGCCACCAGTGATTACCTAGCGGGAGTGAACACCGGGGAGCTGTTTTTT. Amino acid sequence: CATSDYLAGVNTGELFF.